The clone carrying this TCR beta chain turned up a few times. Its target is not known. TCRdb re-called the 5' RACE reads with MiXCR, one entry per CDR3 protein. Here the sample spans about 1.7 million distinct CDR3 sequences, 25% to 35% being singletons. This sample is part of a study of identical twins. CDR1 and CDR2 (germline): SGHDN, FVKESK. Trimming left V 4 bases short and J 0 bases short, with 18 bases between. The CDR3 is 17 amino acids. Overall study findings and caveats: Excess twin sharing in beta out-of-frame sequences was weaker.

The specimen was cord blood. The V call is TRBV14, the J call TRBJ1-2; unclear D gene. This TCR was sampled from a newborn girl in good health. The CDR3 DNA sequence: TGTGCCAGCAGCCCCCCCCTTGAGAGGAGGCCTAACTATGGCTACACCTTC. Amino acid sequence: CASSPPLERRPNYGYTF.